Following are 14 T cell receptor beta chains from one sample sequenced in a study of T cell clonality in common variable immunodeficiency. TCRdb's table, derived via immunoSEQ multiplex PCR, lists solely in-frame clones and lacks some. This repertoire lists about 37,000 clones without singletons; 2.5% to 3.5% sits in the top ten. The sequencing input was peripheral blood mononuclear cells. The receptor set was obtained from a person aged 18 to 70 in good health.

This clone was seen many times. Sequencing ends 3 residues short of the CDR3 end; the germline J gene provides the rest. The chain employs TRBV12-3 or TRBV12-4 and TRBJ1-1; 7 bases match TRBD1. CDR3 length: 14 residues. After removal of 7 bases from V and 7 bases from J, the junction contained 12 bases not matched to a gene. CDR3 sequence reads: CASNRGRFDSEAFF. The DNA read from the CDR3 is TGTGCCAGCAACAGGGGCAGGTTTGACAGTGAA.

This clone was found many times. The CDR3 is cut off 3 residues early in the read; its end comes from the germline J gene. The chain links TRBV29-1 to TRBJ1-2; 9 positions agree with TRBD1. Germline V gene sequence: CDR1 SQVTM, CDR2 ANQGSEA. The CDR3 extends over 14 amino acids. J gave up 6 bases and V 6 bases, and 11 bases lay outside the gene matches. This chain's CDR3 is CSVQSPGQGNGYTF. The DNA read from the CDR3 is TGCAGCGTCCAATCCCCGGGACAGGGAAATGGC. Variable domain in full (rest from reference TRBV29-1 and TRBJ1-2): SAVISQKPSRDICQRGTSLTIQCQVDSQVTMMFWYRQQPGQSLTLIATANQGSEATYESGFVIDKFPISRPNLTFSTLTVSNMSPEDSSIYLCSVQSPGQGNGYTFGSGTRLTVV.

This clone was seen at least ten times. Sequencing ends 3 residues short of the CDR3 end; the germline J gene provides the rest. The V gene is TRBV6-2 or TRBV6-3, the J gene TRBJ1-3; D remains ambiguous. This CDR3 is 14 amino acids long. V lost 5 bases, J lost 3 bases, and 11 bases lay in between. Germline lookup yields CDR1 MNHEY and CDR2 SVGEGT. This CDR3 is CASSTTPGGNTIYF. CDR3 DNA (partial): TGTGCCAGCAGTACCACTCCCGGTGGAAACACC.

This clone was found many times. The read stops 3 residues short of the end of the CDR3; the missing end is completed from the germline J gene. The rearrangement joins TRBV7-6 to TRBJ1-2; TRBD1 aligns across 8 bases. Germline V gene data show CDR1 as SGHVS and CDR2 as FNYEAQ. After removal of 5 bases from V and 2 bases from J, the junction contained 7 bases not matched to a gene. This CDR3 is built from 15 residues. CDR3 in amino acids: CASSPRTGLNYGYTF. CDR3 bases read: TGTGCCAGCAGCCCCCGGACAGGGCTAAACTATGGC.

This clone showed up many times. The CDR3 extends 3 residues past the end of the read, so its final part is completed from the germline J gene. The chain recombines TRBV28 with TRBJ1-2; 8 positions match TRBD1. Germline CDR1 and CDR2: MDHEN and SYDVKM. CDR3 length equals 16 residues. The J segment lost 7 bases and the V segment lost 3 bases, leaving 13 bases of the junction unmatched. The covered CDR3 bases are TGTGCCAGCAGTTTCGGGCAGGGGGCGCAGGTTGGTGGC. Its translation: CASSFGQGAQVGG. The whole CDR3 protein reads CASSFGQGAQVGGYTF.

The table lists this clone with many counts. With the read ending 3 residues before the CDR3 end, the germline J gene is used to fill in that end. The chain uses TRBV18 and TRBJ2-6, with a tentative D call TRBD2 (6 bases). CDR1 is KGHSH, CDR2 LQKENI, per germline. The CDR3 runs 13 residues. CDR3 in amino acids: CASSPGDSMVLTF. CDR3 DNA (partial): TGTGCCAGCTCACCCGGGGACTCTATGGTC.

This clone was seen repeatedly, ten times or more. The read comes to an end 3 residues before the CDR3 does, leaving the germline J gene to fill in the end. The chain links TRBV5-1 to TRBJ1-6, with 8 bases that match TRBD1. The trim removed 5 bases at V and 7 bases at J, leaving 5 bases unmatched. The CDR3 has 14 residues. Germline V lookup: CDR1 SGHRS, CDR2 YFSETQ. This chain's CDR3 is CASRGQGSNSPLHF. The CDR3 DNA, read in part, is TGCGCCAGCAGAGGACAGGGATCGAATTCACCC.

This clone was counted many times. The CDR3 is cut off 3 residues early in the read; its end comes from the germline J gene. The J gene is TRBJ1-5, the V gene TRBV7-9; unclear D gene. Trimming shortened V by 5 bases and J by 6 bases, and 8 bases separated the two germline ends. Germline V CDR1 and CDR2: SEHNR, FQNEAQ (reference sequence). The CDR3 sequence is 12 residues long. This CDR3 is CASSPPGQPQHF. Partial CDR3 DNA: TGTGCCAGCAGCCCCCCGGGTCAGCCC. The full variable domain, its missing parts supplied by reference TRBV7-9 and TRBJ1-5, is DTGVSQNPRHKITKRGQNVTFRCDPISEHNRLYWYRQTLGQGPEFLTYFQNEAQLEKSRLLSDRFSAERPKGSFSTLEIQRTEQGDSAMYLCASSPPGQPQHFGDGTRLSIL.

This clone has at least ten counts. The CDR3 extends 3 residues past the end of the read, so its final part is completed from the germline J gene. The chain employs TRBV20-1 and TRBJ2-1; 7 nucleotides line up with TRBD2. Germline V gene data show CDR1 as DFQATT and CDR2 as SNEGSKA (reference sequence). The CDR3 loop spans 16 amino acids. The junction had 12 bases not matched to a gene; V was cut back by 3 bases and J by 4 bases. CDR3 in amino acids: CSASGVPSGGYNEQFF. The CDR3 DNA, read in part, is TGCAGTGCTAGTGGAGTCCCTAGCGGAGGGTACAATGAG.

This clone has a count of ten or more. The junction differs from germline at one of its ends, possibly a read error. CDR3 loop: CASSLEQGRGNTIYF. Partial CDR3 DNA: TGTGCTAGCAGCCTCGAACAGGGGAGGGGAAACACC. The V gene is TRBV7-7, the J gene TRBJ1-3, with TRBD1 identical over 7 bases. The read comes to an end 3 residues before the CDR3 does, leaving the germline J gene to fill in the end. Germline CDR1 and CDR2: SSHAT and FNYEAQ (reference sequence). CDR3 length equals 15 residues.

The sample holds many counts of this clone. The sequence runs out 3 residues before the end of the CDR3; the remainder is reconstructed from the germline J gene. V gene TRBV6-1 combines with J gene TRBJ1-5, with a weak D call TRBD1 (5 bases). Trimming shortened V by 3 bases and J by 0 bases, and 12 bases separated the two germline ends. CDR1 MNHNS and CDR2 SASEGT come from the germline V gene. The CDR3 consists of 16 residues. The CDR3 reads CASSEGGAVSNQPQHF. The CDR3 DNA, read in part, is TGTGCCAGCAGTGAGGGCGGGGCCGTTAGCAATCAGCCC.

This clone was detected ten times or more. Coverage ceases 3 residues before the CDR3 finishes, and the germline J gene fills in the end. The chain is built from TRBV27 and TRBJ2-7; possible D gene TRBD1, 6 bases. CDR1 is MNHEY, CDR2 SMNVEV, per germline (reference sequence). The CDR3 spans 14 residues. V dropped 5 bases and J dropped 2 bases, with 13 bases sitting between them. The sequenced CDR3 bases are TGTGCCAGCAGTATGCAGGGGCCGCCCTACGAG. Its translation is CASSMQGPPYE. The complete CDR3 reads CASSMQGPPYEQYF.

This clone was observed at least ten times. Sequencing ends 3 residues short of the CDR3 end; the germline J gene provides the rest. This sequence joins TRBV5-4 and TRBJ2-1; no definite D call. V was cut by 4 bases and J by 2 bases, with 13 bases left in between. Germline values: CDR1 SGHNT, CDR2 YYREEE (reference sequence). The CDR3 consists of 15 residues. The DNA read from the CDR3 is TGTGCCAGCAGCCCCAAGGGCACGACCTACAATGAG. Translation gives CASSPKGTTYNE. The CDR3 reads in full as CASSPKGTTYNEQFF.

This clone has ten or more counts. The read ends 3 residues before the CDR3 terminus; that terminus is restored from the germline J gene. The V call is TRBV5-1, the J call TRBJ1-4; 8 nucleotides agree with TRBD1. Looked up from germline, CDR1 is SGHRS and CDR2 is YFSETQ. V lost 4 bases, J lost 7 bases, and 6 bases stayed unmatched. This CDR3 has 14 amino acids. The CDR3 protein is CASSPGQEAEKLFF. The DNA read from the CDR3 is TGCGCCAGCAGCCCGGGACAGGAGGCTGAAAAA.